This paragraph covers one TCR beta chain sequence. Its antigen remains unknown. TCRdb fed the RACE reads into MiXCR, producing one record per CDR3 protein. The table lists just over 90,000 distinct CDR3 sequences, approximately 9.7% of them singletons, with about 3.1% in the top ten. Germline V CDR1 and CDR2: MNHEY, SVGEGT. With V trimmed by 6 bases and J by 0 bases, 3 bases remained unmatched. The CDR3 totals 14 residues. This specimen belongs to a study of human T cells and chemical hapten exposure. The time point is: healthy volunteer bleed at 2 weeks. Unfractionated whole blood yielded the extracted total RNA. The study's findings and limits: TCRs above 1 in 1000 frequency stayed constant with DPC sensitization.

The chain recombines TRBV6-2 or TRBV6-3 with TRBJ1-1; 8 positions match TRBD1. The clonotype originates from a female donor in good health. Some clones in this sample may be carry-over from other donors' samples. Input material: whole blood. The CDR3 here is CASRKDRVNTEAFF. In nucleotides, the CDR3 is TGTGCCAGCAGGAAGGACAGGGTGAACACTGAAGCTTTCTTT.